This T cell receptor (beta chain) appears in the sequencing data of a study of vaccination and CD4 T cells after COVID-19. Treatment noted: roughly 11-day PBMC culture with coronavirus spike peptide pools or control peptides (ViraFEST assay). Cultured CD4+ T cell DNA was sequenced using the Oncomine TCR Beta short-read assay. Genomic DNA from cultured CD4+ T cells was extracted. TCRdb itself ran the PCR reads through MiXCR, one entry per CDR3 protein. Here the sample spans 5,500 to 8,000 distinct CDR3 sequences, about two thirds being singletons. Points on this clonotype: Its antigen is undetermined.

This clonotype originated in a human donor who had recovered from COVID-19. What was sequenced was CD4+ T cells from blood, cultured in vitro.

CDR3 loop: CASSRGLAEQYF. In DNA, the CDR3 is TGTGCCAGCTCCCGCGGACTAGCCGAGCAGTACTTC. This chain uses TRBV18 with TRBJ2-7, with 8 bases aligning to TRBD2. The V gene's germline CDR1 is KGHSH and CDR2 LQKENI. The CDR3 runs 12 residues. Unmatched junction bases numbered 4, after V lost 6 bases and J lost 6 bases.